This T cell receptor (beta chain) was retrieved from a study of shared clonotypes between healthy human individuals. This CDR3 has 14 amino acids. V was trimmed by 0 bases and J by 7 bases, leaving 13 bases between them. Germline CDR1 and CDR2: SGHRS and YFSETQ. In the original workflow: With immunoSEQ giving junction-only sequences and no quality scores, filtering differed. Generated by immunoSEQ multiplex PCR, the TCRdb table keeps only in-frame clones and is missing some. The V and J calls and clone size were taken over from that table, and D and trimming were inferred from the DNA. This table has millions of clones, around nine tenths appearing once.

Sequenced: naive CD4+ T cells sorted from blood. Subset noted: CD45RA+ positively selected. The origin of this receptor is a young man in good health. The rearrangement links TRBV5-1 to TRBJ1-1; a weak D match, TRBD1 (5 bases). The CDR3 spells CASSLVSGGNEAFF. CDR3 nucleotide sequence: TGCGCCAGCAGCTTGGTGTCTGGGGGGAATGAAGCTTTCTTT.